Listed here is a single TCR beta chain. The data were produced by immunoSEQ multiplex PCR, yet TCRdb's version contains in-frame clones alone and is incomplete. The sample records 60,000 to 85,000 clones, around 90% being singletons. These data are taken from a study of technical replicates of blood from four donors. This clonotype was sampled from a human donor in good health. Sequencing input: T cells isolated from PBMCs.

The CDR3 here is CASKGQGSQGYF. As DNA, the CDR3 is TGTGCCAGCAAGGGACAGGGGTCCCAGGGGTACTTC. V usage is TRBV2 and J usage is TRBJ2-4; 10 nucleotides align to TRBD1. The junction had 9 bases not matched to a gene; V was cut back by 7 bases and J by 15 bases. The CDR3 extends over 12 amino acids. The germline V gene has CDR1 SNHLY and CDR2 FYNNEI.